The rows below give T cell receptor beta chains drawn from one sample of a study of circulating CD8 cells and anti-PD-1 response in melanoma. TCRdb ran MiXCR on the reads and lists one entry per CDR3 protein. Altogether hundreds of distinct CDR3 sequences are present, 6% to 8.5% being singletons, with the ten largest covering approximately 40%. Sequenced here: CD8+ T cells from PBMCs, sampled at baseline or after one month of anti-PD-1 therapy (not recorded which). The receptors stem from a human donor with melanoma. CDR3s include the opening cysteine and the closing phenylalanine or tryptophan. The D gene is left open where the match is weak. Some rows mark clone size as missing; the rest say once, few, many or name a class of expanded clone.

size	J	D	V	DNA	CDR3
large	TRBJ1-3	NA	TRBV2	TGTGCCAGCAGTGCGGGGGGCTCTGGAAACACCATATATTTT	CASSAGGSGNTIYF
large	TRBJ2-5	TRBD1	TRBV9	TGTGCCAGCAGCGTGACAGGACAGGGTGGAGAGACCCAGTACTTC	CASSVTGQGGETQYF
medium-sized	TRBJ2-7	NA	TRBV27	TGTGCCAGCAGACCAACAGGATACACTCACGAGCAGTACTTC	CASRPTGYTHEQYF
few	TRBJ2-3	TRBD2	TRBV9	TGTGCCAGCAGCGTACCAGGAGCGGGGGAAGATACGCAGTATTTT	CASSVPGAGEDTQYF
medium-sized	TRBJ2-1	TRBD2	TRBV4-1	TGCGCCAGCAGCCCCATAGCGGGGGGGCCTGGTGAGCAGTTCTTC	CASSPIAGGPGEQFF
medium-sized	TRBJ2-7	NA	TRBV12-5	TGTGCTAGTGGTTTTGACAGCGCCGAGCAGTACTTC	CASGFDSAEQYF
medium-sized	TRBJ2-1	NA	TRBV28	TGTGCCAGCAGTTTTGAAGGGGGCTACAATGAGCAGTTCTTC	CASSFEGGYNEQFF
medium-sized	TRBJ2-1	NA	TRBV5-5	TGTGCCAGCAGCTTGGGGTATTCCTACAATGAGCAGTTCTTC	CASSLGYSYNEQFF
large	TRBJ2-2	NA	TRBV4-2	TGTGCCAGCAGCTCGCTTGTCACCGGGGAGCTGTTTTTT	CASSSLVTGELFF
large	TRBJ2-1	NA	TRBV25-1	TGTGCCAGCCGAAGACTCGTAGACGAGCAGTTCTTC	CASRRLVDEQFF
medium-sized	TRBJ2-2	NA	TRBV20-1	TGCAGTGCTAACAGGGTAGACACCGGGGAGCTGTTTTTT	CSANRVDTGELFF
medium-sized	TRBJ1-1	TRBD1	TRBV9	TGTGCCAGCAGCGCTTGGGACAGAGATGAAGCTTTCTTT	CASSAWDRDEAFF
medium-sized	TRBJ2-1	TRBD1	TRBV27	TGTGCCAGCAGTTGGGACAGGTACAATGAGCAGTTCTTC	CASSWDRYNEQFF
medium-sized	TRBJ2-3	NA	TRBV12-5	TGTGCTAGTGGTCCCGGAGGGTTAAGCACAGATACGCAGTATTTT	CASGPGGLSTDTQYF
large	TRBJ2-7	TRBD1	TRBV7-8	TGTGCCAGCAGCTTAGAGTGGGACAGGGGGGAGAACTTC	CASSLEWDRGENF
medium-sized	TRBJ2-7	TRBD1	TRBV20-1	TGCAGTGCTAGAGATAATTCGCCCGGGACAGAGACCTACGAGCAGTACTTC	CSARDNSPGTETYEQYF
NA	TRBJ2-7	NA	TRBV2	TGTGCCAGCAGCGGCCGCACGCTGGACCACGAGCAGTACTTC	CASSGRTLDHEQYF
large	TRBJ2-2	NA	TRBV7-7	TGTGCTAGCAGCTCCGGGGGGCCCGGGGAGCTGTTTTTT	CASSSGGPGELFF
medium-sized	TRBJ1-2	TRBD1	TRBV30	TGTGCCTGGACAGGGGGCTATGGCTACACCTTC	CAWTGGYGYTF
large	TRBJ2-7	NA	TRBV11-2	TGTGCCAGCAGCTTATCAGCCGGAGCCTACGAGCAGTACTTC	CASSLSAGAYEQYF
medium-sized	TRBJ2-2	NA	TRBV6-5	TGTGCCAGCAGTTACTCCGCGGGACCTTTAACCGGGGAGCTGTTTTTT	CASSYSAGPLTGELFF
medium-sized	TRBJ2-1	NA	TRBV12-3/TRBV12-4	TGTGCCAGCAGTTTCGGGGGCTCCTACAATGAGCAGTTCTTC	CASSFGGSYNEQFF